This T cell receptor beta chain is drawn from a study of blood T cells in healthy people across ages (dated by TCRdb to about 2015). Regarding the complete study: In model experiments, roughly one uniquely barcoded TCR beta cDNA molecule per two T cells was captured by template switching. To track age-related changes in TCR beta repertoire diversity, the study relied on deep sequencing normalized with unique cDNA molecular identifiers. Donors were grouped into four age groups: young (average roughly 15 years), middle-aged (under 40), aged (about 59) and long-lived (approximately 75). To avoid experimental bias, donors of different ages were spread randomly across the sequencing lanes. Two additional independent replicas of 1 million unique cDNA reads from the same blood draw were analyzed for two donors (one aged 18 to 30 and one aged 80 or older).

The donors were 40 or so Caucasian individuals from Russia, aged 6 to 90 years, who were systemically healthy. Each donor gave approximately 9.4 milliliters of peripheral blood, drawn into EDTA-treated Vacutainer tubes. Ficoll-Paque density-gradient centrifugation was used to isolate PBMCs, with at least 6.5 million obtained per sample. Total RNA was extracted from PBMCs with Trizol reagent, with at least 5 micrograms obtained per sample. The percentages of naive CD45RAhigh/CD27high T cells were determined by flow cytometry on a PBMC aliquot from every donor. Paper-wide results and their limitations: Estimates of total diversity based on one million sequenced T cells were regarded as lower bounds and as underestimates. The percentage of naive T cells measured by flow cytometry correlated strongly with observed TCR beta diversity. Because profiling used bulk unsorted PBMCs, naive and antigen-experienced compartments could not be compared conclusively. The CMV infection status of donors was not known, potentially confounding age-related changes in expanded clonotypes. As age increased, observed TCR beta diversity per million T cells dropped in a roughly linear way, and a significant reduction was already evident by age roughly 40. Compared with the aged group, the long-lived group had more naive CD4+ T cells, fewer expanded clones and increased TCR diversity, suggesting age selection.

This clonotype was counted at least ten times. No cognate antigen has been identified for it. No base quality information exists; no much larger clone differs at one position. The method was 5' RACE. The instrument was an Illumina HiSeq 2500. The second PCR ran for roughly 7 to 12 cycles and used a J-beta primer mix along with a sample-barcoded 5' primer. A template-switch 5' adaptor carrying 12 random nucleotides introduced a unique molecular identifier onto each TCR beta cDNA molecule. Each sample yielded at least 2.5 million CDR3-containing paired-end reads. First-strand cDNA was synthesized from all RNA with the Mint cDNA synthesis kit, primed by a TRBC-specific oligonucleotide. All cDNA was treated with uracil-DNA glycosylase and then went through a first 18-cycle PCR with the universal primers M1SS and BC2_uni_R. On the authors' methods: Each sample was normalized by randomly selecting 1 million high-quality reads, each carrying a distinct molecular identifier. Instead of being binned into consensus sequences, reads that shared molecular identifiers were thrown out. MiTCR, set to a Q25 quality threshold and the strictest error-elimination algorithm, was used for CDR3 identification, clonotype clustering and error correction. A nonparametric unseen species model using Euler transformation provided a lower-bound estimate of total TCR beta diversity. Starting from the raw public reads, TCRdb applied fastp trimming at Q25, assembled clones with MiXCR and retained in-frame beta chains. Entries that share a CDR3 protein sequence are merged under the most common genes and DNA. The V and J calls were determined by TCRdb, not by the authors. Recorded for this sample are more than 1,400,000 distinct CDR3 sequences; roughly 40% of them occurred a single time. 7.9% of the sample is taken by the ten largest.

Sequences SEHNR (CDR1) and FQNEAQ (CDR2) are obtained from the germline V gene (reference sequence). From the cysteine through the phenylalanine, the CDR3 covers 15 amino acids. Only CDR3 DNA is held: 45 bases, read in frame from base 1. Here V drops 3 bases and J drops 9 bases, and the junction holds 11 bases not matched to any gene. This receptor was identified in a woman aged 18 to 35 in good health. The chain employs TRBV7-9 and TRBJ2-3, and TRBD1 aligns with 8 junction nucleotides. Sequenced sample: blood. CDR3 sequence: CASSFETGVSITQYF. The DNA sequence is given as TGTGCCAGCAGCTTCGAGACAGGGGTATCAATAACGCAGTATTTT.